This TCR beta chain is from a study of shared clonotypes between healthy human individuals. Using immunoSEQ multiplex PCR, the repertoire was profiled, and TCRdb retains in-frame clones only, with some absent. Found here are almost 750,000 clones, 72% of them singletons; the top ten hold around 1.7%. Per the germline V gene, CDR1 is MNHEY and CDR2 is SVGAGI. Unmatched junction bases numbered 6, after V lost 4 bases and J lost 3 bases. The CDR3 extends over 15 amino acids. The sequence was obtained from a woman aged 25 to 39 in good health. The rearrangement links TRBV6-5 to TRBJ2-7; 10 bases align to TRBD2. The sequencing input was memory CD4+ T cells sorted from blood. The subset here: CD45RA-negative fraction. The chain's CDR3 is CASSSPGTSDYEQYF. The CDR3 DNA reads TGTGCCAGCAGTTCCCCCGGGACTAGCGACTACGAGCAGTACTTC.